This TCR beta chain originates from a study of T cell responses to AZD1222 COVID-19 vaccine. Notes on the study in general: Sampling captured repertoires only after the peak T cell response.

Germline CDR1 SGHDN, CDR2 FVKESK. Trimming shortened V by 4 bases and J by 3 bases, and 13 bases separated the two germline ends. This CDR3 contains 15 residues. To note about this clone: What it recognizes is unknown.

Method: immunoSEQ multiplex PCR; TCRdb's copy keeps in-frame clones and lacks some. The repertoire consists of around 200,000 clones, with 85% to 95% occurring once and the leading ten covering roughly 1.5%. Second-dose groups at about 4 or about 12 weeks were pooled. The receptor was isolated from an adult who received the AZD1222 COVID-19 vaccine. Source: peripheral blood, taken 28 days after the second AZD1222 dose. The chain is built from TRBV14 and TRBJ2-1; D tentatively reads TRBD1 or TRBD2 (5 bases each). The CDR3 region has the DNA TGTGCCAGCAGCCTGTGGGGGTTTGACTACAATGAGCAGTTCTTC. Translated: CASSLWGFDYNEQFF.